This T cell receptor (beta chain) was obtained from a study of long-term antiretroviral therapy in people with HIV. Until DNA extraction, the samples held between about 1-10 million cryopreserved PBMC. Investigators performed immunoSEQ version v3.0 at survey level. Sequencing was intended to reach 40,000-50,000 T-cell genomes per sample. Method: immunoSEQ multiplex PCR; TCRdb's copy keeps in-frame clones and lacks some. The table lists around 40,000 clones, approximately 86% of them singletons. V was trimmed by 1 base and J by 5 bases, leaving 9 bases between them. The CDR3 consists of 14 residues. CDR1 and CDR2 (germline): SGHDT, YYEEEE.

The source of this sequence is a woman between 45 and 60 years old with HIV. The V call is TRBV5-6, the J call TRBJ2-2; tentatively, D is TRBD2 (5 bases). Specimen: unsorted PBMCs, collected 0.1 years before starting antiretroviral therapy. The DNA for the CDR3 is TGTGCCAGCAGCTTGAGGAGGAAAACCGGGGAGCTGTTTTTT. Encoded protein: CASSLRRKTGELFF. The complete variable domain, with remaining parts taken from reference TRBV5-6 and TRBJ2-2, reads DAGVTQSPTHLIKTRGQQVTLRCSPKSGHDTVSWYQQALGQGPQFIFQYYEEEERQRGNFPDRFSGHQFPNYSSELNVNALLLGDSALYLCASSLRRKTGELFFGEGSRLTVL.